These T cell receptor beta chains were read from a single sample in a study of T cells in Graves' hyperthyroidism and ophthalmopathy. TCRdb used MiXCR to reprocess the multiplex PCR reads, holding one entry per CDR3 protein. The sample carries hundreds of thousands of distinct CDR3 sequences, under 25% recorded once. The sequenced sample consisted of blood. These TCRs come from a woman between 65 and 79 years old with Graves' ophthalmopathy. Both conserved end residues are part of each CDR3. Fields, in order: V gene, D gene, J gene, CDR3 protein. The D gene is left open where the match is weak.

TRBV9,TRBD1,TRBJ2-1,CASSVAGAGGYNEQFF
TRBV7-8,TRBD2,TRBJ2-3,CASSLVRLAGKTDTQYF
TRBV2,TRBD2,TRBJ2-2,CASSQGLAGGPNTGELFF
TRBV20-1,.,TRBJ1-1,CSARLGGKNTEAFF
TRBV6-2/TRBV6-3,TRBD1,TRBJ1-5,CASGSAGGFNQPQHF
TRBV20-1,.,TRBJ2-3,CSATVEGLSADTQYF
TRBV20-1,.,TRBJ2-3,CSAREEGRNTDTQYF
TRBV28,TRBD1,TRBJ2-3,CASRGTGLTDTQYF
TRBV4-3,.,TRBJ2-7,CASSQTWTSYEQYF
TRBV9,.,TRBJ2-1,CASSVGGIAYNEQFF
TRBV12-3/TRBV12-4,.,TRBJ2-1,CASSQGLTRFF
TRBV27,.,TRBJ1-1,CASRHGSTEAFF
TRBV11-2,.,TRBJ1-1,CACSFLGGTEAFF
TRBV18,.,TRBJ2-1,CASSPAGTYNEQFF
TRBV7-2,TRBD1,TRBJ2-7,CASSPTGPYEQYF
TRBV6-7,.,TRBJ1-1,CAGQTAGITEAFF
TRBV20-1,.,TRBJ2-2,CSALKQGTGELFF
TRBV3-1,.,TRBJ2-7,CASSQTVQQYF
TRBV30,.,TRBJ1-2,CAWSMTNYGYTF
TRBV13,TRBD2,TRBJ2-7,CASSETSGYEQYF
TRBV5-1,.,TRBJ1-4,CASSLVSQVNEKLFF
TRBV20-1,TRBD1,TRBJ1-1,CSARGRGRNGMNTEAFF
TRBV11-2,.,TRBJ2-6,CASSANSGANVLTF
TRBV9,.,TRBJ1-6,CASSGGQFHNSPLHF
TRBV5-5,.,TRBJ2-1,CASSLRRPSSYNEQFF
TRBV11-2,TRBD2,TRBJ2-7,CASSLQVGGSNEQYF
TRBV29-1,.,TRBJ2-3,CSVGTATDTQYF
TRBV7-2,.,TRBJ2-6,CASSLESTGANVLTF
TRBV12-3/TRBV12-4,TRBD2,TRBJ2-1,CASRRTRGANEQFF
TRBV19,.,TRBJ2-2,CASSISRTYTGELFF
TRBV5-6,.,TRBJ2-6,CASSLAIGANVLTF
TRBV30,.,TRBJ1-2,CAWSHSLRAPYGYTF
TRBV11-2,.,TRBJ1-2,CASSQGMRNYGYTF
TRBV5-6,.,TRBJ2-2,CASSQVFGTGELFF
TRBV19,TRBD1,TRBJ2-1,CASSPTGTGGNEQFF
TRBV20-1,.,TRBJ2-6,CSARNAGGANVLTF
TRBV15,.,TRBJ1-5,CATRRDRQLSNQPQHF
TRBV9,.,TRBJ1-1,CASSVESRQKNTEAFF
TRBV5-4,TRBD2,TRBJ2-1,CASSLEASGRANYNEQFF
TRBV4-3,.,TRBJ2-1,CASSQEDGYNEQFF
TRBV12-3/TRBV12-4,.,TRBJ1-1,CASSETSLPPAFF
TRBV24-1,.,TRBJ2-5,CATGTWETQYF
TRBV15,.,TRBJ2-5,CATSRDRTSGETQYF
TRBV24-1,TRBD1,TRBJ2-3,CATSDPRDRRKDTQYF
TRBV28,.,TRBJ1-6,CASSSRYGGNSPLHF
TRBV13,.,TRBJ1-2,CASSHITGSGYTF
TRBV11-2,.,TRBJ2-3,CASSLAAVDTQYF
TRBV6-2/TRBV6-3,.,TRBJ2-3,CASSYVAGVDTQYF
TRBV6-2/TRBV6-3,TRBD1,TRBJ2-7,CASRGPTGGGEQYF
TRBV30,TRBD1,TRBJ2-2,CAWSRDSYTGELFF
TRBV19,.,TRBJ2-2,CASSTDRRTGELFF
TRBV10-3,.,TRBJ1-5,CAISDRFNQPQHF
TRBV20-1,TRBD1,TRBJ1-5,CSAPGGQGAFQPQHF
TRBV20-1,.,TRBJ1-1,CSAAMREEAFF
TRBV7-2,.,TRBJ1-2,CASSSLFLGFGYTF
TRBV24-1,.,TRBJ2-7,CATSDQSGNSYEQYF